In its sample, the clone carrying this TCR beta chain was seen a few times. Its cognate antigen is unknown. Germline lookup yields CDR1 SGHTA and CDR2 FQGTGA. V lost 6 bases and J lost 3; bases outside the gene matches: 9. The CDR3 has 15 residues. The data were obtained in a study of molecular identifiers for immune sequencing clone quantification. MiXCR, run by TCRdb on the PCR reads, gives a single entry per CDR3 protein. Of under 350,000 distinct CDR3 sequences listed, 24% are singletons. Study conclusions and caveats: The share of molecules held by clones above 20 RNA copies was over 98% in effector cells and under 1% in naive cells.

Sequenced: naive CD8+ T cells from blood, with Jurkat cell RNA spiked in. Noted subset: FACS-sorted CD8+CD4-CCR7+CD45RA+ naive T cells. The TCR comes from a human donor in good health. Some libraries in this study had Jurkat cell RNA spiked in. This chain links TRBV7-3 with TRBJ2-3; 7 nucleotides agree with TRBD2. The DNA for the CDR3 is TGTGCCAGCAGTTCGAGCGGGGCGGGGACAGATACGCAGTATTTT. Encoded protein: CASSSSGAGTDTQYF.